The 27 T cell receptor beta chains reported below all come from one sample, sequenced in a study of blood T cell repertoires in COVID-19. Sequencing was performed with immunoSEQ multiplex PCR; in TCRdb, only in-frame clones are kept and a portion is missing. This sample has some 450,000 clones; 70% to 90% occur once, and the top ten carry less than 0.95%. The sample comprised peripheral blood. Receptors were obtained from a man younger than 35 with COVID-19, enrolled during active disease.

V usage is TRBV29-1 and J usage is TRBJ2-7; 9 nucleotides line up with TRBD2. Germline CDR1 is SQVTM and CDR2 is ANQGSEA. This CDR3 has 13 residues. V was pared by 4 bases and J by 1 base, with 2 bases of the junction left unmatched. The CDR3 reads CSVVTSGSYEQYF. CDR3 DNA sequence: TGCAGCGTTGTGACTAGCGGTTCCTACGAGCAGTACTTC.

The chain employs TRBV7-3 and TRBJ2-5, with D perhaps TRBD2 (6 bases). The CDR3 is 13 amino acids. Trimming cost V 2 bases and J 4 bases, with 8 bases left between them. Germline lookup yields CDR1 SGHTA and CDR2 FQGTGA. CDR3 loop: CASSLGAGETQYF. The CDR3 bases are TGTGCCAGCAGCTTAGGAGCGGGAGAGACCCAGTACTTC.

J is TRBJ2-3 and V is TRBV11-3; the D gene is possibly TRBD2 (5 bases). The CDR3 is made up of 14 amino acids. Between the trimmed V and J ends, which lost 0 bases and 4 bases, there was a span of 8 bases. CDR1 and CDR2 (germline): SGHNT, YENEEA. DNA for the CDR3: TGTGCCAGCAGCTTAGACTCCGGGGCAGATACGCAGTATTTT. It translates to CASSLDSGADTQYF.

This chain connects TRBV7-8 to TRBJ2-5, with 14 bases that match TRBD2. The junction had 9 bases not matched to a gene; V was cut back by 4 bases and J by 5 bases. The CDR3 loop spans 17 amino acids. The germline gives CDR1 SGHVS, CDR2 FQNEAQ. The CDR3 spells CASSSPRLAGGSETQYF. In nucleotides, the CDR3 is TGTGCCAGCAGCTCCCCTCGACTAGCGGGGGGGTCGGAGACCCAGTACTTC.

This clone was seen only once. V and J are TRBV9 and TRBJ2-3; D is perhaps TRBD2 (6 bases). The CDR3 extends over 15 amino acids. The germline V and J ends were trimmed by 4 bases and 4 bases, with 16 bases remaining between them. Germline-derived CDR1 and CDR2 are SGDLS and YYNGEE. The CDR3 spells CASSPRGGVADTQYF. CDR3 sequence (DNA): TGTGCCAGCAGCCCACGAGGAGGGGTAGCAGATACGCAGTATTTT.

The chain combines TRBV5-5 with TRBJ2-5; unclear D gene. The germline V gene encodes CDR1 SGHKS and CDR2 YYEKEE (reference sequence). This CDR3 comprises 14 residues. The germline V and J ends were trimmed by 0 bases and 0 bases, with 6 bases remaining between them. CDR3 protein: CASSLAVYQETQYF. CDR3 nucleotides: TGTGCCAGCAGCTTGGCGGTGTACCAAGAGACCCAGTACTTC.

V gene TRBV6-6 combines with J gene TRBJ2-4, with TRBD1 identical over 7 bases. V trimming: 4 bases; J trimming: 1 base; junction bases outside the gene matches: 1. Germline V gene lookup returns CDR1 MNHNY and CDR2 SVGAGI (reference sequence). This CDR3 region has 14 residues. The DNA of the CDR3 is TGTGCCAGCAGTTTACAGGGGGCCAAAAACATTCAGTACTTC. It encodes CASSLQGAKNIQYF.

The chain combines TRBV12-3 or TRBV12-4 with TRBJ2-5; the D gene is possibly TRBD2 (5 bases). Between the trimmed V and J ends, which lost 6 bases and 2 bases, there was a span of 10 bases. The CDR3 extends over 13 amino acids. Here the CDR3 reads CASRPLEQETQYF. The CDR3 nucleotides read TGTGCCAGCAGGCCACTAGAACAAGAGACCCAGTACTTC.

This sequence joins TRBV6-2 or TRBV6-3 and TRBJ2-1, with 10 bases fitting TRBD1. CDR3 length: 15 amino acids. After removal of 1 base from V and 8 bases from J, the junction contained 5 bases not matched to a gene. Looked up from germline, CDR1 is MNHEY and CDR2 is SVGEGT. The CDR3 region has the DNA TGTGCCAGCAGTTACTGGGACAGGGGTTTCGATGAGCAGTTCTTC. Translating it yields CASSYWDRGFDEQFF.

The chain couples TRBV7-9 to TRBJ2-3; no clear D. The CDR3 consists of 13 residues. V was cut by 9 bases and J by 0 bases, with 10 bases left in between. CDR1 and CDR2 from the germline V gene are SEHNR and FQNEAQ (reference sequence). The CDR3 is CASSDSSTDTQYF. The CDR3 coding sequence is TGTGCCAGTAGTGACTCCAGCACAGATACGCAGTATTTT.

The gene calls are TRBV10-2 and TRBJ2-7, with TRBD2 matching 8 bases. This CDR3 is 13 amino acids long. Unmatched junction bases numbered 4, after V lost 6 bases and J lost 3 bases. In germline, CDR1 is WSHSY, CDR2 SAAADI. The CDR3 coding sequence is TGCGCCAGCAGACTAGCGGCGAGCTACGAGCAGTACTTC. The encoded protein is CASRLAASYEQYF.

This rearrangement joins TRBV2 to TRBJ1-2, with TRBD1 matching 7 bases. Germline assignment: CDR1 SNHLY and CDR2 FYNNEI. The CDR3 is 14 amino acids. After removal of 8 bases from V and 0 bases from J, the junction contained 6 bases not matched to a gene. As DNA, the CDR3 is TGTGCCAGCCTCTGGGACAGATCTAACTATGGCTACACCTTC. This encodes CASLWDRSNYGYTF.

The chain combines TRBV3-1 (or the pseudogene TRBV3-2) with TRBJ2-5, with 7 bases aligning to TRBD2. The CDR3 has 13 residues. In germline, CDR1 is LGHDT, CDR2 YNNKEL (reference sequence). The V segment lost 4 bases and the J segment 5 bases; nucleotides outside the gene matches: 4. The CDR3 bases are TGTGCCAGCAGCCGACTAGCCGGGGAGACCCAGTACTTC. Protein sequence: CASSRLAGETQYF.

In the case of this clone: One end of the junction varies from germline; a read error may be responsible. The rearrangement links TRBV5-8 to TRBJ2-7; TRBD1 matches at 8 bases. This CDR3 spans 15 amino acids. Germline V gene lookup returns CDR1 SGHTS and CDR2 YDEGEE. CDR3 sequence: CASSLAPGGIYKQYF. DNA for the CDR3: TGTGCCAGCAGCTTGGCTCCAGGGGGCATCTACAAGCAGTACTTC.

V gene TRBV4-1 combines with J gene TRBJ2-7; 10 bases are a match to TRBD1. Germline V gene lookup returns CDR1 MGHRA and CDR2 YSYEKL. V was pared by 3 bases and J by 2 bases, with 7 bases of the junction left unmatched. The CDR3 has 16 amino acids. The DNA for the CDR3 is TGCGCCAGCAGCCAGAGCACCGGGACAGGGGCCTACGAGCAGTACTTC. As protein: CASSQSTGTGAYEQYF.

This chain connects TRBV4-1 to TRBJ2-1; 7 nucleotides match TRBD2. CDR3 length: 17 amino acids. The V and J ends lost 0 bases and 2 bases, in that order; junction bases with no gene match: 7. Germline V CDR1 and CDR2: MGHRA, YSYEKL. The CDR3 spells CASSQDKLAPAYNEQFF. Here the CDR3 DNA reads TGCGCCAGCAGCCAAGATAAACTAGCGCCTGCCTACAATGAGCAGTTCTTC.

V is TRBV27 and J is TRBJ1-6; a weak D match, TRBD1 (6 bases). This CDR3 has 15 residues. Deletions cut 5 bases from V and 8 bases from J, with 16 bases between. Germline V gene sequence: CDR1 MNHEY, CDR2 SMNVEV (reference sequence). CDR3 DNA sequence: TGTGCCAGCAGTCTAAGAACAGGGCCCTATTCACCCCTCCACTTT. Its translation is CASSLRTGPYSPLHF.

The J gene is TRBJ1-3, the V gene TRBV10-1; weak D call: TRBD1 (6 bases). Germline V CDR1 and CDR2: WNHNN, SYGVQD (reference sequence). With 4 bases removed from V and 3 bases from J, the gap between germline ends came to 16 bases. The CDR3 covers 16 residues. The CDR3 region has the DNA TGCGCCAGCAGTGGCCGTACAGGGTTGAGTGGAAACACCATATATTTT. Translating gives CASSGRTGLSGNTIYF.

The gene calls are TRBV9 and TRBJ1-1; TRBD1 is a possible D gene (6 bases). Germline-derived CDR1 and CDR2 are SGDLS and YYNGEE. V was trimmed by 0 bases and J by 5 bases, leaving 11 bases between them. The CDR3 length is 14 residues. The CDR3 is CASSVEGGQTEAFF. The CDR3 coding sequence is TGTGCCAGCAGCGTAGAAGGGGGTCAGACTGAAGCTTTCTTT.

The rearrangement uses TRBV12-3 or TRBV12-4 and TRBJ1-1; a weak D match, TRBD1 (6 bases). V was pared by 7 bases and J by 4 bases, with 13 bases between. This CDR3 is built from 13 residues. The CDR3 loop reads CASTITGRTEAFF. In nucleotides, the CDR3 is TGTGCCAGCACCATTACAGGGCGCACTGAAGCTTTCTTT.

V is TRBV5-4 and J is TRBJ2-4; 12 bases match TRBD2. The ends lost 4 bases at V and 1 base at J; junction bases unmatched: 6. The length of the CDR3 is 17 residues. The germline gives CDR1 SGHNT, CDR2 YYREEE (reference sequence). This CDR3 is CASSQGLAGTAKNIQYF. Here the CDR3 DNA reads TGTGCCAGCAGCCAAGGACTAGCGGGGACCGCCAAAAACATTCAGTACTTC. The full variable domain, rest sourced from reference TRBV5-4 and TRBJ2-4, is ETGVTQSPTHLIKTRGQQVTLRCSSQSGHNTVSWYQQALGQGPQFIFQYYREEENGRGNFPPRFSGLQFPNYSSELNVNALELDDSALYLCASSQGLAGTAKNIQYFGAGTRLSVL.

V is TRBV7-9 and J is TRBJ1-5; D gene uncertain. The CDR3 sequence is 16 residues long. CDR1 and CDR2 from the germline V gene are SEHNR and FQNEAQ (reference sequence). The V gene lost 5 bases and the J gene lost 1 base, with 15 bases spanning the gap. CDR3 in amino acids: CASSPTGVGSNQPQHF. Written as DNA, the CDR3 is TGTGCCAGCAGCCCTACCGGGGTGGGAAGCAATCAGCCCCAGCATTTT.

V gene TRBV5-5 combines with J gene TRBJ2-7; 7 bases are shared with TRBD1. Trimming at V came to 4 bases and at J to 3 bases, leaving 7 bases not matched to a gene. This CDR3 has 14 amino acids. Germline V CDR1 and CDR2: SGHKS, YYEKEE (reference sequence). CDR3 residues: CASSLLRDSYEQYF. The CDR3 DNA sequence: TGTGCCAGCAGCCTACTCCGGGACAGCTACGAGCAGTACTTC.

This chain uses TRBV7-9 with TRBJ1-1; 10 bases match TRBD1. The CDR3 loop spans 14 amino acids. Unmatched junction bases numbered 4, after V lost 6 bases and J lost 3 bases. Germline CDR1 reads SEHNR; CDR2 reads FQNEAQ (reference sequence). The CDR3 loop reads CASSLGQGYTEAFF. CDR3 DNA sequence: TGTGCCAGCAGTTTGGGACAGGGGTACACTGAAGCTTTCTTT.

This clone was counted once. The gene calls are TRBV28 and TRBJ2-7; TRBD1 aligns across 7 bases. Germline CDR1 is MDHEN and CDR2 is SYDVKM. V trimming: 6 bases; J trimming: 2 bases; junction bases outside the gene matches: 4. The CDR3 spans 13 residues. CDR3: CASSPDRAYEQYF. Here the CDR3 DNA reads TGTGCCAGCAGCCCCGACAGGGCCTACGAGCAGTACTTC.

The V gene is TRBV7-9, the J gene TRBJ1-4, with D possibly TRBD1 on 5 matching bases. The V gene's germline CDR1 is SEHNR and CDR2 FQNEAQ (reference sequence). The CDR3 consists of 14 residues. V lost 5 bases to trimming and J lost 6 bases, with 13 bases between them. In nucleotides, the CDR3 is TGTGCCAGCAGCCGGGGACTGAATGATGAAAAACTGTTTTTT. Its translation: CASSRGLNDEKLFF.

DNA for the CDR3: TGTGCCAGCAGTGAAACGGGGTCGGGTGAAGCTTTCTTT. It translates to CASSETGSGEAFF. This chain joins TRBV2 and TRBJ1-1; no reliable D call. The CDR3 sequence is 13 residues long. Looked up from germline, CDR1 is SNHLY and CDR2 is FYNNEI. Trimming stripped 2 bases from V and 7 bases from J, with 11 bases between.